This passage covers 20 T cell receptor beta chains from one sample sequenced in a study of PD-1 blockade in classical Hodgkin lymphoma. Sequencing was performed with immunoSEQ multiplex PCR; in TCRdb, only in-frame clones are kept and a portion is missing. The table has tens of thousands of clones, approximately 91% seen once. The time point denotes: newly diagnosed, previously untreated cHL patient sample. Sequenced input: peripheral blood mononuclear cells (PBMCs). All receptors derive from a human donor with classical Hodgkin lymphoma.

The chain carries TRBV27 and TRBJ1-3; 9 nucleotides agree with TRBD1. The germline V gene encodes CDR1 MNHEY and CDR2 SMNVEV (reference sequence). After removal of 4 bases from V and 4 bases from J, the junction contained 2 bases not matched to a gene. This CDR3 has 14 amino acids. This chain's CDR3 is CASSYRGPGNTIYF. Written as DNA, the CDR3 is TGTGCCAGCAGTTACAGGGGGCCGGGAAACACCATATATTTT.

The chain has TRBV5-1 and TRBJ2-7; tentative D call: TRBD2 (5 bases). V lost 4 bases and J lost 2, with 16 bases in between. The CDR3 consists of 15 residues. Germline V lookup: CDR1 SGHRS, CDR2 YFSETQ. As DNA, the CDR3 is TGCGCCAGCAGCCGGACTCCCGGAGGCCCCTACGAGCAGTACGTC. Its protein product is CASSRTPGGPYEQYV.

This clone was detected once. The V and J genes are TRBV2 and TRBJ1-5, with 10 bases aligning to TRBD1. The CDR3 runs 14 residues. The trim removed 6 bases at V and 2 bases at J, leaving 1 base unmatched. Per germline, CDR1 SNHLY and CDR2 FYNNEI. The CDR3 DNA reads as TGTGCCAGCAGCGGGACAGGGGGCAATCAGCCCCAGCATTTT. This gives the protein CASSGTGGNQPQHF.

The CDR3 spells CAIKGAGGSYEQYF. CDR3 nucleotide sequence: TGTGCCATCAAGGGGGCGGGCGGATCCTACGAGCAGTACTTC. This sequence joins TRBV10-3 and TRBJ2-7, with 7 bases matching TRBD1. From germline, CDR1 is ENHRY and CDR2 SYGVKD. The CDR3 runs 14 residues. V was clipped by 7 bases and J by 1 base; unmatched bases: 7.

The chain joins TRBV14 to TRBJ1-2, with D unclear. This CDR3 is 14 amino acids long. CDR1 is SGHDN and CDR2 is FVKESK in the germline V gene. The V gene lost 3 bases and the J gene lost 6 bases, with 14 bases spanning the gap. CDR3 protein: CASSHTGSTNGYTF. CDR3 DNA: TGTGCCAGCAGCCATACGGGCTCCACGAATGGCTACACCTTC.

The J gene is TRBJ2-1, the V gene TRBV28, with D uncertain. From germline, CDR1 is MDHEN and CDR2 SYDVKM. Between the trimmed V and J ends, which lost 6 bases and 0 bases, there was a span of 15 bases. The length of the CDR3 is 16 residues. CDR3: CASSSDKPSSYNEQFF. CDR3 nucleotides: TGTGCCAGCAGCTCCGACAAACCGAGCTCCTACAATGAGCAGTTCTTC.

The CDR3 DNA reads as TGTGCCAGCAGCTTGGGCTGGGGGAGCTACGAGCAGTACGTC. Residues: CASSLGWGSYEQYV. The rearrangement joins TRBV7-2 to TRBJ2-7; D might be TRBD1 or TRBD2, each matching 5 bases. Germline loops: CDR1 SGHTA, CDR2 FQGNSA. V dropped 3 bases and J dropped 3 bases, with 12 bases sitting between them. This CDR3 has 14 amino acids.

The V call is TRBV11-2, the J call TRBJ1-6; 7 positions agree with TRBD1. Germline trimming cut 3 bases from V and 7 bases from J; bases unmatched to any gene: 6. This CDR3 has 15 amino acids. CDR1 is SGHAT and CDR2 is FQNNGV in the germline V gene. CDR3 in amino acids: CASSLAVTGNSPLHF. The DNA for the CDR3 is TGTGCCAGCAGCTTGGCTGTGACAGGGAATTCACCCCTCCACTTT.

The chain joins TRBV5-1 to TRBJ2-6; D is unresolved. With 0 bases removed from V and 0 bases from J, the gap between germline ends came to 4 bases. Germline V gene data show CDR1 as SGHRS and CDR2 as YFSETQ. CDR3 length: 15 residues. The CDR3, as DNA: TGCGCCAGCAGCTTGGGGGGCTCTGGGGCCAACGTCCTGACTTTC. It encodes CASSLGGSGANVLTF.

V is TRBV6-6 and J is TRBJ1-1; D not certain. The CDR3 has 13 residues. Between the trimmed V and J ends, which lost 10 bases and 2 bases, there was a span of 14 bases. Germline values: CDR1 MNHNY, CDR2 SVGAGI (reference sequence). DNA for the CDR3: TGTGCCATTTGGAACAGATATAACACTGAAGCTTTCTTT. This translates into CAIWNRYNTEAFF.

This clone appeared once. The CDR3 nucleotides are TGTGCCAGCAGTTACAGGAGGAATGAGCAGTTCTTC. It specifies CASSYRRNEQFF. This sequence joins TRBV6-5 and TRBJ2-1; the D gene is possibly TRBD2 (5 bases). Trimming removed 2 bases from V and 7 bases from J, with 6 bases in between. The CDR3 is 12 residues long. Germline lookup yields CDR1 MNHEY and CDR2 SVGAGI.

The rearrangement uses TRBV2 and TRBJ1-1, with unresolved D. The length of the CDR3 is 13 residues. The germline V gene has CDR1 SNHLY and CDR2 FYNNEI. The ends were cut back, 5 bases at V and 5 bases at J, with 12 bases in the middle. The CDR3 sequence: CASSPNLQTEAFF. DNA for the CDR3: TGTGCCAGCAGTCCAAACCTCCAAACTGAAGCTTTCTTT. Full variable domain (rest looked up from reference TRBV2 and TRBJ1-1): EPEVTQTPSHQVTQMGQEVILRCVPISNHLYFYWYRQILGQKVEFLVSFYNNEISEKSEIFDDQFSVERPDGSNFTLKIRSTKLEDSAMYFCASSPNLQTEAFFGQGTRLTVV.

The chain employs TRBV27 and TRBJ2-7, with 9 bases aligning to TRBD1. Per the germline V gene, CDR1 is MNHEY and CDR2 is SMNVEV (reference sequence). The CDR3 totals 13 residues. J lost 5 bases, V lost 5 bases, and 4 bases had no gene match. CDR3 loop: CASSPRTGDEQYV. The CDR3 bases are TGTGCCAGCAGTCCCAGGACAGGGGACGAGCAGTACGTC.

This chain uses TRBV5-5 with TRBJ1-5; D unresolved. Germline values: CDR1 SGHKS, CDR2 YYEKEE (reference sequence). V lost 0 bases and J lost 6, with 7 bases in between. The CDR3 spans 13 residues. The CDR3 is CASSLGGRQPQHF. The CDR3 bases are TGTGCCAGCAGCTTGGGCGGACGTCAGCCCCAGCATTTT.

The J gene is TRBJ2-6, the V gene TRBV12-5; D is uncertain. The CDR3 totals 15 residues. The germline gives CDR1 LGHNT, CDR2 FRNRAP. With 3 bases removed from V and 0 bases from J, the gap between germline ends came to 6 bases. The CDR3 DNA reads TGTGCTAGTGGTTTTTGGGCCTCTGGGGCCAACGTCCTGACTTTC. Residues: CASGFWASGANVLTF. The full variable domain, in which reference TRBV12-5 and TRBJ2-6 provide the parts outside the CDR3, is DARVTQTPRHKVTEMGQEVTMRCQPILGHNTVFWYRQTMMQGLELLAYFRNRAPLDDSGMPKDRFSAEMPDATLATLKIQPSEPRDSAVYFCASGFWASGANVLTFGAGSRLTVL.

The rearrangement links TRBV7-6 to TRBJ2-1, with 11 bases fitting TRBD2. V shed 3 bases and J 8 bases; nucleotides not matched to a gene: 3. The CDR3 is 14 residues long. The V gene's germline CDR1 is SGHVS and CDR2 FNYEAQ. This chain's CDR3 is CASSLLAGGDEQFF. In nucleotides, the CDR3 is TGTGCCAGCAGCTTGCTAGCGGGAGGAGATGAGCAGTTCTTC.

This chain links TRBV27 with TRBJ1-2; a possible D gene is TRBD1 (6 bases). CDR1 MNHEY and CDR2 SMNVEV come from the germline V gene (reference sequence). Trimming took 4 bases from V and 5 from J, leaving 17 bases between them. There are 15 residues in the CDR3. CDR3 residues: CASSSQGGEGYGYTF. CDR3 DNA sequence: TGTGCCAGCAGTTCACAGGGAGGAGAGGGTTATGGCTACACCTTC.

J is TRBJ2-3 and V is TRBV18, with TRBD1 identical over 7 bases. From germline, CDR1 is KGHSH and CDR2 LQKENI. V trimming: 3 bases; J trimming: 5 bases; junction bases outside the gene matches: 11. The CDR3 consists of 16 residues. The CDR3 sequence is CASSPTTGLLLDTQYF. As DNA, the CDR3 is TGTGCCAGCTCACCCACGACAGGGTTGTTGTTAGATACGCAGTATTTT.

The J gene is TRBJ2-7, the V gene TRBV18; D might be TRBD2 (6 bases). The CDR3 consists of 13 residues. Per the germline V gene, CDR1 is KGHSH and CDR2 is LQKENI. V was cut by 6 bases and J by 5 bases, with 14 bases left in between. CDR3 sequence: CASSGTRRDEQYV. As DNA, the CDR3 is TGTGCCAGCTCTGGAACTAGGAGGGACGAGCAGTACGTC.

The chain recombines TRBV6-4 with TRBJ2-2; no definite D call. V dropped 2 bases and J dropped 1 base, with 5 bases sitting between them. Germline CDR1 and CDR2: MRHNA and SNTAGT. This CDR3 is built from 14 residues. The CDR3 region has the DNA TGTGCCAGCAGTGACGTTGTGAACACCGGGGAGCTGTTTTTT. Protein sequence: CASSDVVNTGELFF.